This T cell receptor beta chain was recovered during a study of tumor-infiltrating lymphocytes in primary liver carcinoma. Study background: The neoplasms were of stage T1-T3 N0M0, with dimensions of roughly 4.2 to 10 cm across.

This clonotype occurred a few times. The antigen is unknown. Without the conserved terminal phenylalanine or tryptophan, this CDR3 likely stems from a read error. It was from about 19-30 mg of unsorted bulk tissue that RNA and DNA were co-extracted. Five separate regions were sampled from each tumor. TCR beta cDNA was prepared out of 500 ng total RNA by means of a constant-region primer. Construction of TCR beta libraries relied on three successive nested multiplex PCR rounds employing slightly modified ARM-PCR. A C-beta reverse primer was combined with TRBV1-TRBV30 forward primers in the first two PCR rounds, and each round had about 10 cycles. TCRdb itself ran the multiplex PCR reads through MiXCR, one entry per CDR3 protein. The table lists just over 20,000 distinct CDR3 sequences, 79% of them singletons. The study, taken as a whole, reports: Tumor-adjacent and tumor-blood pairs shared a smaller degree of overlap than tumor region pairs. A fraction of only about 7.5-24% of top clones appeared in all five tumor regions.

The CDR3 consists of 15 residues. CDR1 and CDR2 (germline): MDHEN, SYDVKM. The sequence was collected from a woman under 40 with primary liver carcinoma and hepatitis B virus infection. The source material was liver tumor tissue from sampling region 4. The subset denotes: tumor region T4, right-lateral pole. V usage is TRBV28 and J usage is TRBJ2-7; possibly TRBD1 for D (6 bases). The CDR3 DNA reads TGTGCTAGCAGTTTGCACCCCCAGGGGTTTTACGAGCAGTACCTC. It codes for CASSLHPQGFYEQYL.